This T cell receptor (beta chain) appears in the sequencing data of a study of a mutant IDH1 vaccine in newly diagnosed glioma. This CDR3 contains 14 residues. Germline lookup yields CDR1 SGHNT and CDR2 YENEEA. With 3 bases removed from V and 5 bases from J, the gap between germline ends came to 14 bases. Study findings and constraints: The occurrence of vaccine-induced immune responses was seen in 93.3% of patients.

This clone showed up just once. Its antigen is not known. Using immunoSEQ multiplex PCR, the repertoire was profiled, and TCRdb retains in-frame clones only, with some absent. The table includes about 56,000 clones, 75% to 90% detected once. Time point reported: week 47, end of study. The investigators gave 300 ug of mutant IDH1 20-mer peptide in each vaccine dose, together with topical imiquimod. Sequenced here: PBMCs, sampled from a glioma patient whose treatment included an IDH1 peptide vaccine. This clonotype was sampled from a woman aged 45-60 years with glioma. The chain employs TRBV11-3 and TRBJ2-7; tentatively, D is TRBD1 (6 bases). The DNA for the CDR3 is TGTGCCAGCAGCTTGGGGCAGGGGATCCACGAGCAGTACTTC. Protein product: CASSLGQGIHEQYF.